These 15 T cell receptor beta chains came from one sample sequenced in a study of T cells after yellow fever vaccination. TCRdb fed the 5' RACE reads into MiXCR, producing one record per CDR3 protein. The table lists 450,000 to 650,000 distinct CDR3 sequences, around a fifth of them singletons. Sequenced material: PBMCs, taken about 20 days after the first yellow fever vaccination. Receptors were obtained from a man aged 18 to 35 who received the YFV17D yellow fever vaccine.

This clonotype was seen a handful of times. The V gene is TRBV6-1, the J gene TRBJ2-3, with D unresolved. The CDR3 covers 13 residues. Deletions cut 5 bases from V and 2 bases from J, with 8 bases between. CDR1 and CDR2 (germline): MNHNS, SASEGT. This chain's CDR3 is CASSRVNTDTQYF. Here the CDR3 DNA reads TGTGCCAGCAGTAGAGTCAACACAGATACGCAGTATTTT.

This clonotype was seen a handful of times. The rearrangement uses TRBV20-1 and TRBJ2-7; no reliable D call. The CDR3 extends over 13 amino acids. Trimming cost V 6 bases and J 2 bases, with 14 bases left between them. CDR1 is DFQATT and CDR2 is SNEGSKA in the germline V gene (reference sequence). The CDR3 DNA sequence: TGCAGTGCGACTTGGTCCTCTACCTACGAGCAGTACGTC. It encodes CSATWSSTYEQYV.

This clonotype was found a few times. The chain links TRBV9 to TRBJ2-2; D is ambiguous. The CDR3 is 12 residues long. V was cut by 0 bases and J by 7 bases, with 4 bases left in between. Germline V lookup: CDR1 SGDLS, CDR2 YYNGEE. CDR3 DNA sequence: TGTGCCAGCAGCGTAGGAGGCGGGGAGCTGTTTTTT. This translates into CASSVGGGELFF.

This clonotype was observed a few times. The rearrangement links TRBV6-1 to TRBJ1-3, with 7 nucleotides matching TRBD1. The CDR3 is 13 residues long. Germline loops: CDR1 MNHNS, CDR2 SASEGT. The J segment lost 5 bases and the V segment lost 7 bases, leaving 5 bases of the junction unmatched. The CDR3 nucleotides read TGTGCCAGCACCCCGGGACAGAGAAACACCATATATTTT. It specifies CASTPGQRNTIYF.

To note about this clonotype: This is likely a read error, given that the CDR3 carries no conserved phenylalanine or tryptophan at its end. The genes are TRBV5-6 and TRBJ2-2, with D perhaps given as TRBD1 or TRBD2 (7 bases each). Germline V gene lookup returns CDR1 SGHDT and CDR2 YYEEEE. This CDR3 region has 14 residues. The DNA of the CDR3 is TGTGCCATCAGCCCCAGGGGGGGGGCCGGGGCGCTGTTTTGT. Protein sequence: CAISPRGGAGALFC.

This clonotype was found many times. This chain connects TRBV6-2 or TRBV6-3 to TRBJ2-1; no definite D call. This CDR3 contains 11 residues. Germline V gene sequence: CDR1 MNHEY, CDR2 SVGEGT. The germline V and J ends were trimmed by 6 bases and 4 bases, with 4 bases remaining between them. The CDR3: CASRQYNEQFF. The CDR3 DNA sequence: TGTGCCAGCAGGCAGTACAATGAGCAGTTCTTC.

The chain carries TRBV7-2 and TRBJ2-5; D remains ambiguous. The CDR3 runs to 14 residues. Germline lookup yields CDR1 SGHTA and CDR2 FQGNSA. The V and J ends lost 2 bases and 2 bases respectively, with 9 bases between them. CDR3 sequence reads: CASSLNNAQETQYF. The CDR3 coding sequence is TGTGCCAGCAGCTTAAATAACGCACAAGAGACCCAGTACTTC.

In nucleotides, the CDR3 is TGTGCCAGCAGCCGGCACAATGAGCAGTTCTTC. Amino acid sequence: CASSRHNEQFF. J is TRBJ2-1 and V is TRBV14; D remains unclear. The CDR3 covers 11 residues. Between the trimmed V and J ends, which lost 4 bases and 5 bases, there was a span of 3 bases. Germline CDR1 is SGHDN and CDR2 is FVKESK.

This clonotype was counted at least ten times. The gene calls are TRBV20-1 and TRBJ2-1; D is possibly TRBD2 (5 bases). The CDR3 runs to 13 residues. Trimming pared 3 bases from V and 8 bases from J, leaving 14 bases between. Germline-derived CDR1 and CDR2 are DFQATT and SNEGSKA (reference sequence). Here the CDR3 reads CSARSPGSDEQFF. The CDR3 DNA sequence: TGCAGTGCTAGGTCTCCGGGTAGCGATGAGCAGTTCTTC.

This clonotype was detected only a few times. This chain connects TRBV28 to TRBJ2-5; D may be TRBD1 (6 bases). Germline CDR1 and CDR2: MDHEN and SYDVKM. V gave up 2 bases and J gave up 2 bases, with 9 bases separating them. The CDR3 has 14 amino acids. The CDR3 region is CASSLMTGQETQYF. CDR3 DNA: TGTGCCAGCAGTTTAATGACAGGACAAGAGACCCAGTACTTC.

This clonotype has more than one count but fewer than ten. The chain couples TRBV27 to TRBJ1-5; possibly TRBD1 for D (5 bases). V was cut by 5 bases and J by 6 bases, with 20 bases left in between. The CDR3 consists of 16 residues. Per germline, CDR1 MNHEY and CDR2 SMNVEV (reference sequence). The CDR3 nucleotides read TGTGCCAGCAGTCCCCCATGTGAGGGGATGGGTCAGCCCCAGCATTTT. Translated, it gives CASSPPCEGMGQPQHF.

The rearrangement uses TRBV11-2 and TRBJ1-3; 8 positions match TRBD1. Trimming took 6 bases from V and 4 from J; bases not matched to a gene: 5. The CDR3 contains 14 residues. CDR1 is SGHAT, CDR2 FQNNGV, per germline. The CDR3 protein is CASSSGGFGNTIYF. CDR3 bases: TGTGCCAGCAGTTCAGGGGGCTTCGGAAACACCATATATTTT.

The CDR3 coding sequence is TGCGCCAGCAGCCAAGATAGGCGGGCTGGCTACACCTTC. Encoded protein: CASSQDRRAGYTF. The chain links TRBV4-3 to TRBJ1-2, with no clear D. The germline gives CDR1 LGHNA, CDR2 YSLEER. With 0 bases removed from V and 7 bases from J, the gap between germline ends came to 9 bases. The CDR3 consists of 13 residues.

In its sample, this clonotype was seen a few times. The CDR3 sequence is CASSAGRRGETQYF. Here the CDR3 DNA reads TGTGCCAGCAGTGCGGGACGGCGGGGAGAGACCCAGTACTTC. V is TRBV2 and J is TRBJ2-5; D is perhaps TRBD2 (6 bases). V was pared by 4 bases and J by 4 bases, with 13 bases between. This CDR3 has 14 residues. Germline lookup yields CDR1 SNHLY and CDR2 FYNNEI.

CDR3 in amino acids: CASSTALGGGSYEQYF. The CDR3, as DNA: TGTGCCAGCTCAACCGCTCTAGGAGGGGGGTCCTACGAGCAGTACTTC. The chain links TRBV18 to TRBJ2-7; D may match TRBD1 or TRBD2 (6 bases each). V was cut by 5 bases and J by 1 base, with 18 bases left in between. The germline V gene has CDR1 KGHSH and CDR2 LQKENI. The CDR3 is 16 residues long.